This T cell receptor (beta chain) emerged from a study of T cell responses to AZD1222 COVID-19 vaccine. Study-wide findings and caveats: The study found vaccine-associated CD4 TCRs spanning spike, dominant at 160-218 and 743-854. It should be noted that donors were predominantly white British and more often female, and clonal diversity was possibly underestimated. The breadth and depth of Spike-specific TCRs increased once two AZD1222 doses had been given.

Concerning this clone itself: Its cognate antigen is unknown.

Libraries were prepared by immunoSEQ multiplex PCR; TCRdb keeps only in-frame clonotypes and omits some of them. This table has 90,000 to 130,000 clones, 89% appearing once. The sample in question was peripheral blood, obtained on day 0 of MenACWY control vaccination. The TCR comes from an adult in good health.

The CDR3 bases are TGTGCCAGCAGCCGGAGAGGACTAGGAGGAGACGAGCAGTACTTC. It translates to CASSRRGLGGDEQYF. The gene calls are TRBV9 and TRBJ2-7, with 7 bases matching TRBD2. V lost 4 bases and J lost 5; bases outside the gene matches: 12. The CDR3 runs 15 residues. The germline V gene has CDR1 SGDLS and CDR2 YYNGEE.